This TCR beta chain was sequenced for a study of blood T cell repertoires in COVID-19. Background on the study: T cells, B-cell-depleted T cells, or PBMCs supplied cDNA or gDNA.

This clone was picked up one time. Germline lookup yields CDR1 SGDLS and CDR2 YYNGEE. This CDR3 contains 15 residues. V was cut by 0 bases and J by 7 bases, with 11 bases left in between. Clones were read by immunoSEQ multiplex PCR, and TCRdb kept only the in-frame ones, dropping some. The sample records about 100,000 clones, more than 85% being singletons. Sequenced sample: peripheral blood. V usage is TRBV9 and J usage is TRBJ1-6; D unclear. The sequence was collected from a man between 45 and 60 years old with active COVID-19. The CDR3 DNA reads as TGTGCCAGCAGCGTAGATCCCAGGCCCAATTCACCCCTCCACTTT. Translating it yields CASSVDPRPNSPLHF.